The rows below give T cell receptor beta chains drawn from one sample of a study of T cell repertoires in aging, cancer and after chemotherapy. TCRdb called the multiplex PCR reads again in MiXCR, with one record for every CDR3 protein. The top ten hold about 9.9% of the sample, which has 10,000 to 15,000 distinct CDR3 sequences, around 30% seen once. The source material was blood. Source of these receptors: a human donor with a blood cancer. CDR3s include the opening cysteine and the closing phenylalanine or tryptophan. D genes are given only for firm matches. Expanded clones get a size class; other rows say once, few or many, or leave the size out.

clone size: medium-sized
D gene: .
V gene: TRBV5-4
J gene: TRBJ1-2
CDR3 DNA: TGTGCCAGCAGCTTGGAGTGGCGGGGGGCTCACTACGGCTACACCTTC
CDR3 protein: CASSLEWRGAHYGYTF

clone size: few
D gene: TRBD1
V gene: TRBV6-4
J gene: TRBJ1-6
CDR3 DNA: TGTGCCAGCAAGGACAGGGGCGATAATTCACCCCTCCACTTT
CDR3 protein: CASKDRGDNSPLHF

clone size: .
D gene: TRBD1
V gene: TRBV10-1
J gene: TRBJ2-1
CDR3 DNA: TGCGCCAGCGAAGGGGACAGGGGGAATGAGCAGTTCTTC
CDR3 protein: CASEGDRGNEQFF

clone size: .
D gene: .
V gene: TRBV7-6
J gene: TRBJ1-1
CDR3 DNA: TGTGCCAGCAGCTCTTCAGGGTTTTGGGTCACTGAAGCTTTCTTT
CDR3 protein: CASSSSGFWVTEAFF

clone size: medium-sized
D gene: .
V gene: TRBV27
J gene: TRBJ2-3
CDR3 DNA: TGTGCCAGCAGCCACTATTCCGGGGATACGCAGTATTTT
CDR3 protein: CASSHYSGDTQYF

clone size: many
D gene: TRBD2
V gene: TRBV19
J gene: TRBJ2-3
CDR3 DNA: TGTGCCAGTACCAAGACTAGCCCCACAGATACGCAGTATTTT
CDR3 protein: CASTKTSPTDTQYF

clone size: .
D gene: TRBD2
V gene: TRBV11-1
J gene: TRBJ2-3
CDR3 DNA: TGTGCCAGCACATGGACTAGCAGTGATACGCAGTATTTT
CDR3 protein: CASTWTSSDTQYF

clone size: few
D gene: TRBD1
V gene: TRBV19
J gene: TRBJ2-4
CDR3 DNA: TGTGCCAGTAGTCCTGGACAGGGGGGTTTAGTAGCCAAAAACATTCAGTACTTC
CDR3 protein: CASSPGQGGLVAKNIQYF

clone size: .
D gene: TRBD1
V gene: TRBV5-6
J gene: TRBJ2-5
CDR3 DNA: TGTGCCAGCAGTCGGACAGGTCAAGAGACCCAGTACTTC
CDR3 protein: CASSRTGQETQYF

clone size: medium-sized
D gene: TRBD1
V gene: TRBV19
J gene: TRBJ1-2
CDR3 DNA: TGTGCCGTCGGACAGGGATCTGGCTACACCTTC
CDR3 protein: CAVGQGSGYTF

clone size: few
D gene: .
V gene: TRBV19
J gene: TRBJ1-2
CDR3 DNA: TGTGCCAGTAGCCCGGGGGGGGATGGCTACACCTTC
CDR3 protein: CASSPGGDGYTF